This record concerns one TCR beta chain sequence. Antigen: not known. J was trimmed by 3 bases and V by 6 bases; bases with no gene match: 6. The CDR3 contains 17 residues. Germline V lookup: CDR1 LNHDA, CDR2 SQIVND (reference sequence). Participants, patients aged 18 to 65, had newly diagnosed hyperthyroidism with a duration under 2 months. Fresh peripheral blood, 10 ml, yielded the PBMCs. This record comes from a study of T cells in Graves' hyperthyroidism and ophthalmopathy. In the study overall: The authors collected peripheral blood at initial diagnosis, before any treatment. Whole-study findings and limits: In the blood, most expanded thyroid clonotypes above 0.001 appeared as well.

Amplified TCR beta CDR3 regions derived from RNA transcripts. Initially, a first-round RT-PCR of the TCR CDR3 employed the HTBI primer set. TCRdb analysed the multiplex PCR reads with MiXCR anew, one entry per CDR3 protein. The table lists some 740,000 distinct CDR3 sequences, about 14% of them singletons. What was sequenced was blood. The V call is TRBV19, the J call TRBJ2-1; 15 positions agree with TRBD2. This sequence originates from a young woman with Graves' hyperthyroidism. CDR3 nucleotides: TGTGCCAGTAGCCCGGGACTAGCGGGAGGCCTCTACAATGAGCAGTTCTTC. It specifies CASSPGLAGGLYNEQFF.